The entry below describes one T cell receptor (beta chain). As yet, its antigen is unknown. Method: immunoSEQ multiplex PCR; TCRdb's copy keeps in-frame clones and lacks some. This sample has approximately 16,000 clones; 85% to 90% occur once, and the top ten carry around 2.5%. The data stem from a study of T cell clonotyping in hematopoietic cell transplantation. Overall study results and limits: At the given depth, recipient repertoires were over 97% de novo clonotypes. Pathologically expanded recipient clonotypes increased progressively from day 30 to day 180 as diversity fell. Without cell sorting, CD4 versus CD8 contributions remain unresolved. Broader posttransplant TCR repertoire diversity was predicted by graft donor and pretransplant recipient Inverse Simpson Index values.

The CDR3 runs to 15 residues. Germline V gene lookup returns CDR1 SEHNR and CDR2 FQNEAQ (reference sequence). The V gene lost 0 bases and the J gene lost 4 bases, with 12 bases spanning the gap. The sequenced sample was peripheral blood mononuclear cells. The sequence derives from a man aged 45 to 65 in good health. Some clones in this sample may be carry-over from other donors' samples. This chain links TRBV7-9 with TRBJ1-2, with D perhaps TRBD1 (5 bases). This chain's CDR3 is CASSLAGGISYGYTF. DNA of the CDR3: TGTGCCAGCAGCTTAGCTGGGGGGATTAGCTATGGCTACACCTTC.